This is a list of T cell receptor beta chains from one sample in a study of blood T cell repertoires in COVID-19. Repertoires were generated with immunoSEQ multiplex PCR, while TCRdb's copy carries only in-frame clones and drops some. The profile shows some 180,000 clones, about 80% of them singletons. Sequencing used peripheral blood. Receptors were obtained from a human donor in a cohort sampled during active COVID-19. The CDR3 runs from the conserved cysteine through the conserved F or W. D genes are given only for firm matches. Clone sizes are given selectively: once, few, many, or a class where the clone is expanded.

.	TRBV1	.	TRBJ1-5	CTSSQESHRRQPQHF	TGCACCAGCAGCCAAGAGTCCCATCGGAGGCAGCCCCAGCATTTT
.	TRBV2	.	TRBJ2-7	CASRQTATYEQYF	TGTGCCAGCAGACAGACAGCCACCTACGAGCAGTACTTC
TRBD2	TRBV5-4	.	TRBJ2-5	CASSLRGGQETQYF	TGTGCCAGCAGCTTGCGGGGGGGCCAAGAGACCCAGTACTTC
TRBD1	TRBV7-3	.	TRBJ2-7	CASSSQHGQGDEQYF	TGTGCCAGCAGCTCCCAACACGGACAGGGCGACGAGCAGTACTTC
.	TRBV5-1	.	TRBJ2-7	CASSTEDSETYEQYF	TGCGCCAGCAGTACCGAGGACAGCGAAACCTACGAGCAGTACTTC
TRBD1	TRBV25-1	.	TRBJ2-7	CASSPGQGSYEQYF	TGTGCCAGCAGTCCGGGACAGGGGTCCTACGAGCAGTACTTC
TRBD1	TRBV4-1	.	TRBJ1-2	CASSQWTGDYGYTF	TGCGCCAGCAGCCAATGGACAGGAGACTATGGCTACACCTTC
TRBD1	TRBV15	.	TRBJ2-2	CATSRTGIRGELFF	TGTGCCACCAGCAGGACAGGGATCCGCGGGGAGCTGTTTTTT
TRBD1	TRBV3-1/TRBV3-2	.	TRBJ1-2	CASSQAGTGYYGYTF	TGTGCCAGCAGCCAAGCCGGGACAGGGTACTATGGCTACACCTTC
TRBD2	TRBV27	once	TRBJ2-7	CASTGEGGEQYF	TGTGCCAGCACGGGGGAGGGCGGGGAGCAGTACTTC
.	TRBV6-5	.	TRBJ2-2	CASSYFDTLDGELFF	TGTGCCAGCAGTTACTTCGACACTCTGGATGGGGAGCTGTTTTTT
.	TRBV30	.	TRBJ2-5	CAWKGYQETQYF	TGTGCCTGGAAGGGGTACCAAGAGACCCAGTACTTC
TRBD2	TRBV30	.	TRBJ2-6	CAWTSGGAPGANVLTF	TGTGCCTGGACCTCGGGGGGGGCGCCAGGGGCCAACGTCCTGACTTTC
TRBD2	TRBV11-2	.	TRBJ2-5	CASSFALAGGETQYF	TGTGCCAGCAGCTTCGCCCTAGCGGGGGGAGAGACCCAGTACTTC
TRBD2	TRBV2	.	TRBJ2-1	CASMGAGGPYNEQFF	TGTGCCAGCATGGGAGCGGGGGGGCCCTACAATGAGCAGTTCTTC
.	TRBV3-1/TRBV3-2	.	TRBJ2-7	CASSLGGTGKYEQYF	TGTGCCAGCAGCCTTGGGGGTACAGGGAAATACGAGCAGTACTTC
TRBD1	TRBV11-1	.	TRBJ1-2	CASSLSGGDGYTF	TGTGCCAGCAGCTTGTCAGGGGGCGATGGCTACACCTTC
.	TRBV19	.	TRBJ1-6	CASRLTGPADSPLHF	TGTGCCAGTAGACTGACAGGCCCGGCGGATTCACCCCTCCACTTT
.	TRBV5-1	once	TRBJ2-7	CASSSLSTDYEQYF	TGCGCCAGCAGCTCTCTTAGCACTGACTACGAGCAGTACTTC
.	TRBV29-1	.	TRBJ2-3	CSLTGEGTDTQYF	TGCAGCCTTACAGGGGAGGGCACAGATACGCAGTATTTT
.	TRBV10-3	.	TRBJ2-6	CAISGEVSGANVLTF	TGTGCCATCAGTGGTGAGGTTTCTGGGGCCAACGTCCTGACTTTC
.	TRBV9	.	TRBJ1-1	CASSVEVEGRAFF	TGTGCCAGCAGCGTAGAGGTGGAGGGGCGTGCTTTCTTT
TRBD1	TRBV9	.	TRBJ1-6	CASSVTPGTGVSPLHF	TGTGCCAGCAGCGTTACCCCCGGGACAGGGGTGTCACCCCTCCACTTT
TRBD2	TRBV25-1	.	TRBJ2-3	CASSDALAGGTDTQYF	TGTGCCAGCAGTGACGCATTAGCGGGGGGCACAGATACGCAGTATTTT
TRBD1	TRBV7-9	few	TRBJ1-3	CASSPTGAGNTIYF	TGTGCCAGCAGCCCCACAGGGGCTGGAAACACCATATATTTT
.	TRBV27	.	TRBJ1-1	CASSRTGIRDTEAFF	TGTGCCAGCAGCCGTACAGGAATCCGGGACACTGAAGCTTTCTTT
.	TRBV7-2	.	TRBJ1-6	CASSTTSSYNSPLHF	TGTGCCAGCAGCACAACTAGCTCCTATAATTCACCCCTCCACTTT
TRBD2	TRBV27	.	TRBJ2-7	CASSPTSGGTYEQYF	TGTGCCAGCAGTCCTACTAGCGGGGGTACCTACGAGCAGTACTTC
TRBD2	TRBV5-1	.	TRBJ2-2	CASSFVRGGEHTGELFF	TGCGCCAGCAGCTTCGTGCGGGGGGGCGAACACACCGGGGAGCTGTTTTTT
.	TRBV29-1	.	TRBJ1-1	CSVRQGMGTEAFF	TGCAGCGTTCGGCAGGGGATGGGCACTGAAGCTTTCTTT
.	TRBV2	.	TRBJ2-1	CASNGLTTSGEQFF	TGTGCCAGCAATGGACTTACCACCTCAGGTGAGCAGTTCTTC
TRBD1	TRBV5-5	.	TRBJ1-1	CASSLEGARGTEAFF	TGTGCCAGCAGCTTGGAGGGGGCGCGGGGAACTGAAGCTTTCTTT
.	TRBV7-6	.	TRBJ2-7	CASSTAPADRTPSYEQYF	TGTGCCAGCAGTACCGCACCGGCTGACAGGACCCCTTCCTACGAGCAGTACTTC
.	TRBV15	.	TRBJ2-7	CATSRDLADTYEQYF	TGTGCCACCAGCAGAGATCTTGCAGATACCTACGAGCAGTACTTC
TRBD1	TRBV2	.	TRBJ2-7	CASKTGAASYEQYF	TGTGCCAGCAAAACAGGGGCCGCCTCCTACGAGCAGTACTTC
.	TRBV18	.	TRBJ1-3	CASSPNTGNTIYF	TGTGCCAGCTCCCCTAATACGGGGAACACCATATATTTT
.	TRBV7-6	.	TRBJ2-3	CASSLAAGDTQYF	TGTGCCAGCAGCTTAGCAGCGGGAGATACGCAGTATTTT
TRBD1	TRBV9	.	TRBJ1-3	CASSVGTGVSGNTIYF	TGTGCCAGCAGCGTAGGGACAGGGGTCTCTGGAAACACCATATATTTT
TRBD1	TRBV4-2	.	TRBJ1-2	CASSQGTGGFGIYGYTF	TGTGCCAGCAGCCAAGGGACAGGGGGTTTCGGGATTTATGGCTACACCTTC
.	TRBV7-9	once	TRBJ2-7	CASSFPSGYEQYF	TGTGCCAGCAGCTTCCCCAGTGGCTACGAGCAGTACTTC
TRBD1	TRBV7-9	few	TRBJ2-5	CASSARTGQTQYF	TGTGCCAGCAGCGCTCGGACAGGGCAGACCCAGTACTTC
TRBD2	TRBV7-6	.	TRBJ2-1	CASSATLLAGVSNEQFF	TGTGCCAGCAGCGCCACCCTTCTAGCGGGGGTTTCCAATGAGCAGTTCTTC
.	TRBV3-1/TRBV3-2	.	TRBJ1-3	CASSQARGNSGNTIYF	TGTGCCAGCAGCCAAGCCCGCGGGAACTCTGGAAACACCATATATTTT
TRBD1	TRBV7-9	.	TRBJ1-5	CASSVQGQPQHF	TGTGCCAGCAGCGTACAGGGGCAGCCCCAGCATTTT